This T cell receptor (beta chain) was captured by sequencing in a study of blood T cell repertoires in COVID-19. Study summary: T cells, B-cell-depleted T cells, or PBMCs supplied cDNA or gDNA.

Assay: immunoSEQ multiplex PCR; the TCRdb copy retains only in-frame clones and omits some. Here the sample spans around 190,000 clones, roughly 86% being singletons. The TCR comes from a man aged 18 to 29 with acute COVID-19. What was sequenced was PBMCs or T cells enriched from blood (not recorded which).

CDR3 coding DNA: TGTGCCAGCAGTTACTCGATATACCGGGAGCGGGGCAATGAGCAGTTCTTC. It yields the protein CASSYSIYRERGNEQFF. The chain has TRBV6-2 or TRBV6-3 and TRBJ2-1; 7 bases line up with TRBD2. Germline-derived CDR1 and CDR2 are MNHEY and SVGEGT. The CDR3 contains 17 residues. V lost 0 bases and J lost 6; bases outside the gene matches: 11.